This TCR beta chain was identified during a study of CD8+ T cells in alopecia areata. At the level of the study: Among treated patients, severity was scored by affected scalp area percentage. Study-wide results and caveats: Scalp sample sequencing also detects resident alphabeta T cells of normal skin. For lesional scalp, especially alopecia totalis/universalis, clonality was higher than in normal scalp.

Worth noting for this clone: Its antigen is unidentified.

Treatment noted: oral pan-JAK inhibitor, 5-10 mg twice daily. The CDR3 length is 13 residues. Trimming took off 5 bases at V and 4 bases at J, with 11 bases between the two ends. The germline V gene encodes CDR1 MNHEY and CDR2 SVGAGI. cDNA prepared by RNA extraction and subsequent reverse transcription served as the template for sequencing. The table came from immunoSEQ multiplex PCR; TCRdb's copy has only in-frame clones and leaves some out. Of 160,000 or so clones in the sample, less than 70% were seen once. This rearrangement joins TRBV6-5 to TRBJ1-2; no clear D. The source was CD4+ T cells sorted from blood, collected at week 4, from a patient treated with tofacitinib. The TCR was taken from a human donor with alopecia areata. CDR3 residues: CASSVDGSYGYTF. The DNA for the CDR3 is TGTGCCAGCAGTGTGGACGGTTCCTATGGCTACACCTTC.